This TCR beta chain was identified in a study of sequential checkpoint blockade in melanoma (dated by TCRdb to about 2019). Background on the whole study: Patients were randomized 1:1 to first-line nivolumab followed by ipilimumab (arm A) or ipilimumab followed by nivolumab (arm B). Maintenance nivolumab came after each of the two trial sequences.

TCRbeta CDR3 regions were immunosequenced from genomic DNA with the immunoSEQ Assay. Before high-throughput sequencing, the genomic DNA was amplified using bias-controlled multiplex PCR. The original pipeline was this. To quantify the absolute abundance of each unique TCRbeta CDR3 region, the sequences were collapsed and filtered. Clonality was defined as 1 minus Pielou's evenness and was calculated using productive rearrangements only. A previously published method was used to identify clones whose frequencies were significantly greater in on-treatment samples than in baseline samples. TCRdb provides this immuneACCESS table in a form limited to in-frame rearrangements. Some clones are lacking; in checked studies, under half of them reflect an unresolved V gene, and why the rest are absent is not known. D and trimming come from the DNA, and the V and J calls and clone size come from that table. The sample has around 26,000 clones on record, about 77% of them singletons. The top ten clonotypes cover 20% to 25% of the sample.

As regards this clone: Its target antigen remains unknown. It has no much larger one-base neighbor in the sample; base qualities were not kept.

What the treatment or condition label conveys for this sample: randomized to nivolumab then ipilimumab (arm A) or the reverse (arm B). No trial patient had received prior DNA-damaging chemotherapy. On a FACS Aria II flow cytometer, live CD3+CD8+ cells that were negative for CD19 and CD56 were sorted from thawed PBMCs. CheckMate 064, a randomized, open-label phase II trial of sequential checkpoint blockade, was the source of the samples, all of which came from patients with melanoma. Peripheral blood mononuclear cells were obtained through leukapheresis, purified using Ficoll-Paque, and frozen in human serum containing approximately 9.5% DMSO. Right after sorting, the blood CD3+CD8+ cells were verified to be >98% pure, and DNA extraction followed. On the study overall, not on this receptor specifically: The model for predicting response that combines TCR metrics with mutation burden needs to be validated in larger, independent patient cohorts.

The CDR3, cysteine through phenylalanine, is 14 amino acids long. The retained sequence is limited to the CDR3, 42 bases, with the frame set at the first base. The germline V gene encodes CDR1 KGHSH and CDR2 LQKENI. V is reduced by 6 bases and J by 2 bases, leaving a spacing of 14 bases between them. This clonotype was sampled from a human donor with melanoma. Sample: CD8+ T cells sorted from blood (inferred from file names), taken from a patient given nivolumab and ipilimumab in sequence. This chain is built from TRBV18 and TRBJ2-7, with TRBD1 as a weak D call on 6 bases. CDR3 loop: CASSPRTAPYEQYF. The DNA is TGTGCCAGCTCCCCTCGGACAGCCCCCTACGAGCAGTACTTC.